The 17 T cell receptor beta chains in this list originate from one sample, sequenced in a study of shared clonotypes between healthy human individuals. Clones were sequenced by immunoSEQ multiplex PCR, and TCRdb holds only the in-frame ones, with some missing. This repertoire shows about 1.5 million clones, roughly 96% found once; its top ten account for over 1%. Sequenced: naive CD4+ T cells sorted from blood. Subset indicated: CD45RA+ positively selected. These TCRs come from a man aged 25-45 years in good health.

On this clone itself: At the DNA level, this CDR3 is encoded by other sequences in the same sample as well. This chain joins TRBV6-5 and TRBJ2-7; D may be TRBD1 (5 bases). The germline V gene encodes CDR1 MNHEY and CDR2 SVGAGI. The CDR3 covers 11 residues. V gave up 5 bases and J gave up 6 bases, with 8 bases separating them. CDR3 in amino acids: CASSQTGEQYF. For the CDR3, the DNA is TGTGCCAGCAGTCAAACAGGCGAGCAGTACTTC.

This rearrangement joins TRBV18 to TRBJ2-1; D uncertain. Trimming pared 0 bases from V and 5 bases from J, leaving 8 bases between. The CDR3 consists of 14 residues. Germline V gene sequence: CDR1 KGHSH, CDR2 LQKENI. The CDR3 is CASSPPSVDNEQFF. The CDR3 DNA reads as TGTGCCAGCTCACCACCGTCAGTTGACAATGAGCAGTTCTTC.

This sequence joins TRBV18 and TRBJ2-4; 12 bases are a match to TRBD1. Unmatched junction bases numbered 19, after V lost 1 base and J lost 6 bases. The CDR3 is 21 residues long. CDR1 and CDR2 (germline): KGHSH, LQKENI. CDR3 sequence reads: CASSPLIPGTGGSLRGNIQYF. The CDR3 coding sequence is TGTGCCAGCTCACCACTGATTCCCGGGACAGGGGGCTCCTTAAGGGGAAACATTCAGTACTTC.

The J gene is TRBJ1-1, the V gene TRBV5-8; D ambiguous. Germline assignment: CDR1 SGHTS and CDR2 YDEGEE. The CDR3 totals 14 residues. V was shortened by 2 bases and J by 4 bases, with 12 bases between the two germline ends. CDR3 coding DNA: TGTGCCAGCAGCTTCCACCCGACTGGCACTGAAGCTTTCTTT. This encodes CASSFHPTGTEAFF.

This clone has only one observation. The CDR3 is CASSLRLAGSYEQYF. CDR3 sequence (DNA): TGCGCCAGCAGCCTTCGACTAGCGGGGTCCTACGAGCAGTACTTC. The J gene is TRBJ2-7, the V gene TRBV4-1, with TRBD2 matching over 11 bases. Germline V CDR1 and CDR2: MGHRA, YSYEKL. This CDR3 is built from 15 residues. Trimming cost V 4 bases and J 1 base; bases outside gene matches: 3.

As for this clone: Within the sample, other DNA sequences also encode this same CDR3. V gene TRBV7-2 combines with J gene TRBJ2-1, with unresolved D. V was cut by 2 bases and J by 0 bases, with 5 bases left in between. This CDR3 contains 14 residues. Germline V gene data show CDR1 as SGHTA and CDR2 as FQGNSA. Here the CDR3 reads CASSLSSSYNEQFF. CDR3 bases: TGTGCCAGCAGCTTAAGTAGCTCCTACAATGAGCAGTTCTTC. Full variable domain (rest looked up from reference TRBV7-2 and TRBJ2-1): GAGVSQSPSNKVTEKGKDVELRCDPISGHTALYWYRQSLGQGLEFLIYFQGNSAPDKSGLPSDRFSAERTGGSVSTLTIQRTQQEDSAVYLCASSLSSSYNEQFFGPGTRLTVL.

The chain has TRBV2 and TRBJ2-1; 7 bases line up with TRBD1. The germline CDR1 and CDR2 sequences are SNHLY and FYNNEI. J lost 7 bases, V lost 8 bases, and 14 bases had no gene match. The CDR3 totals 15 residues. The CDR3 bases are TGTGCCAGCGGACTTCATCCGGGACAGATAAATGAGCAGTTCTTC. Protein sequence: CASGLHPGQINEQFF.

The CDR3: CSVSGRYTDTQYF. The CDR3, as DNA: TGCAGCGTCTCGGGACGGTACACAGATACGCAGTATTTT. The genes are TRBV29-1 and TRBJ2-3; either TRBD1 or TRBD2 may supply D (5 bases each). CDR3 length: 13 amino acids. CDR1 is SQVTM, CDR2 ANQGSEA, per germline. The V end was cut by 6 bases, the J end by 2 bases, with 12 bases between.

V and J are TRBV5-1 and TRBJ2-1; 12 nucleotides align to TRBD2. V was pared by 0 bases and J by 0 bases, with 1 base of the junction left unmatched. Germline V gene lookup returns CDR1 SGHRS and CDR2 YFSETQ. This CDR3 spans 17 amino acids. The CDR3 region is CASSLGLAGVSYNEQFF. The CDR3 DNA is TGCGCCAGCAGCTTGGGACTAGCGGGAGTCTCCTACAATGAGCAGTTCTTC.

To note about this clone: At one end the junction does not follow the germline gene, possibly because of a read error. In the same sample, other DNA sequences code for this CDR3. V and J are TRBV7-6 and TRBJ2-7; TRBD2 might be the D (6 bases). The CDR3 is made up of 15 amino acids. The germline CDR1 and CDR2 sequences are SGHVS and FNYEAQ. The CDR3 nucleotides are TGTGCCAGCAGCCTCGAGGCCGGGAGCCCCTATGAGCAGTACTTC. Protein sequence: CASSLEAGSPYEQYF.

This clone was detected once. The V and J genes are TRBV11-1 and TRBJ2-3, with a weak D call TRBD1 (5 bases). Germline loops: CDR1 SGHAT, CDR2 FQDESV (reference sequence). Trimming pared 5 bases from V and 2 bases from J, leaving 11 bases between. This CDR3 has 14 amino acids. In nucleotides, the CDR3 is TGTGCCAGCAGCCCCAGGGCCAACACAGATACGCAGTATTTT. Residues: CASSPRANTDTQYF.

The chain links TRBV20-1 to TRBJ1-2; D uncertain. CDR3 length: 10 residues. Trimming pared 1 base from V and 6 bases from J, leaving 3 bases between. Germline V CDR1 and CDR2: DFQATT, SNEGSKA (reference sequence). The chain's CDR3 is CSARGNGYTF. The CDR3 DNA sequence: TGCAGTGCTAGAGGAAATGGCTACACCTTC.

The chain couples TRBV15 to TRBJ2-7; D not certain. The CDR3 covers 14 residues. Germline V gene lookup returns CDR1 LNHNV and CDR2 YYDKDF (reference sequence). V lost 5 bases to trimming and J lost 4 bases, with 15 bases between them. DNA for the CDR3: TGTGCCACCAGCTTCGAGAAGGGAAGGTACGAGCAGTACTTC. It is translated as CATSFEKGRYEQYF.

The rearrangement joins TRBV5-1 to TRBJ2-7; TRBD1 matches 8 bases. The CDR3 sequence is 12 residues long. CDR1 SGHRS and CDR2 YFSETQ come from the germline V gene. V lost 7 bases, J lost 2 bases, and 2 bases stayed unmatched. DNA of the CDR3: TGCGCCAGCGGACAGGGAGCCTACGAGCAGTACTTC. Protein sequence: CASGQGAYEQYF.

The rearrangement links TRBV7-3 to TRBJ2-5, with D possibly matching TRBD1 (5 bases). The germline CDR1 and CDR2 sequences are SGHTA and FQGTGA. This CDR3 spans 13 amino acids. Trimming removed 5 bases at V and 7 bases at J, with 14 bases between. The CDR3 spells CASSLAGLGTQYF. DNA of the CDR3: TGTGCCAGCAGCCTTGCAGGGCTCGGGACCCAGTACTTC.

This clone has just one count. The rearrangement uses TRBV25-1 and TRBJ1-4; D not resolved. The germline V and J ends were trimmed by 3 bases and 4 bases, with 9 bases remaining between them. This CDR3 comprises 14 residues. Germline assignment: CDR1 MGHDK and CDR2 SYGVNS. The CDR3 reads CASSEPQVNEKLFF. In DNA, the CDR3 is TGTGCCAGCAGTGAGCCCCAAGTTAATGAAAAACTGTTTTTT.

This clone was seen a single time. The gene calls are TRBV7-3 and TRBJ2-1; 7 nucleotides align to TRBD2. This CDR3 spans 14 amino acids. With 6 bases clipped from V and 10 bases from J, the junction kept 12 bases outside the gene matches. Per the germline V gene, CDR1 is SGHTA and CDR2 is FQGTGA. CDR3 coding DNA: TGTGCCAGCAGATCAAGCGGGACCCACGGGGAGCAGTTCTTC. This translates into CASRSSGTHGEQFF.